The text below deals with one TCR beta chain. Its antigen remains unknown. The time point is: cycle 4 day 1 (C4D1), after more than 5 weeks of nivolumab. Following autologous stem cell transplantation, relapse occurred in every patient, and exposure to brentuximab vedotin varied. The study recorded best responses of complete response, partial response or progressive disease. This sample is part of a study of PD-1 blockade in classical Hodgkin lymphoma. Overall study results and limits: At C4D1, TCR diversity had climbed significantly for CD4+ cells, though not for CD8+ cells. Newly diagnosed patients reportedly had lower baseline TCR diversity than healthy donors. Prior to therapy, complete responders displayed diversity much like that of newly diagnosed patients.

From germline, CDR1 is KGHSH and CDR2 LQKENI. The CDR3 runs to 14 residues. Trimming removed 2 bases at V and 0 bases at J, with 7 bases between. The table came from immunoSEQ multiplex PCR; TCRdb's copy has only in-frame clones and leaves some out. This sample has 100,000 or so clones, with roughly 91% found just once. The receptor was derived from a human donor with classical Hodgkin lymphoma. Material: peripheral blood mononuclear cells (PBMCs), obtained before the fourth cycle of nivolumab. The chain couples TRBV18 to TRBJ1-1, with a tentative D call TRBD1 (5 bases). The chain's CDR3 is CASSPGRVNTEAFF. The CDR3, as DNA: TGTGCCAGCTCACCAGGCAGGGTGAACACTGAAGCTTTCTTT.